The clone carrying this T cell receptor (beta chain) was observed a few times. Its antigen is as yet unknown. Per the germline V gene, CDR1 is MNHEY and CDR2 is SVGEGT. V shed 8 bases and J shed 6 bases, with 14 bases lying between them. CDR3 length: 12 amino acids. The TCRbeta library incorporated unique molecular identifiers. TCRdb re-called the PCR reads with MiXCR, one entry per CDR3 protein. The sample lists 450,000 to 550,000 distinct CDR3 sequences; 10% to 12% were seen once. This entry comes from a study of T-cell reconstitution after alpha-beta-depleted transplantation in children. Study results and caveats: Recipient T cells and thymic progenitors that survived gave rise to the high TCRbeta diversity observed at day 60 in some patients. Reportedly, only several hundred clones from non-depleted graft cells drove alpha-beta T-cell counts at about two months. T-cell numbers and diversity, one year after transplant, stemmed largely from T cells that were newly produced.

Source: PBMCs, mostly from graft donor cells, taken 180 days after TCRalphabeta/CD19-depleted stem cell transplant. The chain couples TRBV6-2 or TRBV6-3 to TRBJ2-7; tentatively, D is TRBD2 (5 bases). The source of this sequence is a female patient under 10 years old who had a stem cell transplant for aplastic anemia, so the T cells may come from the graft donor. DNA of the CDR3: TGTGCCAGCCAGAGGAGGCGGGTCGAGCAGTACTTC. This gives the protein CASQRRRVEQYF.